One sample yielded the 32 T cell receptor beta chains listed below, sequenced in a study of T cell responses to AZD1222 COVID-19 vaccine. The data were produced by immunoSEQ multiplex PCR, yet TCRdb's version contains in-frame clones alone and is incomplete. The sample holds approximately 150,000 clones, 91% seen once. The specimen was peripheral blood, collected 28 days after the second AZD1222 dose. These receptors all come from an adult who received the AZD1222 COVID-19 vaccine.

The chain recombines TRBV5-1 with TRBJ2-1; TRBD1 matches 7 bases. The ends lost 4 bases at V and 1 base at J; junction bases unmatched: 11. Germline CDR1 reads SGHRS; CDR2 reads YFSETQ. The CDR3 runs to 17 residues. The CDR3 region is CASSGIYRGRSYNEQFF. CDR3 in DNA: TGCGCCAGCAGCGGAATCTACAGGGGCAGGTCCTACAATGAGCAGTTCTTC.

The chain carries TRBV3-1 (or the pseudogene TRBV3-2) and TRBJ2-3; TRBD2 matches 9 bases. In germline, CDR1 is LGHDT, CDR2 YNNKEL (reference sequence). J lost 8 bases, V lost 4 bases, and 13 bases had no gene match. This CDR3 has 16 amino acids. For the CDR3, the DNA is TGTGCCAGCAGCCCATGGTCTAGCGGGATTCAGGGTACGCAGTATTTT. This gives the protein CASSPWSSGIQGTQYF.

This clone has only one observation. V gene TRBV6-2 or TRBV6-3 combines with J gene TRBJ2-2, with TRBD2 as a possible D gene (6 bases). The V gene's germline CDR1 is MNHEY and CDR2 SVGEGT. The CDR3 sequence is 18 residues long. V shed 6 bases and J shed 10 bases, with 30 bases lying between them. The CDR3 DNA sequence: TGTGCCAGCAGCTCTATTCAGGGAGGTTCCCGAAGAAACAAGGAGCTGTTTTTT. Its protein product is CASSSIQGGSRRNKELFF.

Of note for this clone: Other DNA sequences within the sample encode an identical CDR3. The genes are TRBV5-1 and TRBJ2-1, with D perhaps matching TRBD1 (6 bases). CDR3 length equals 15 residues. The V end was cut by 4 bases, the J end by 0 bases, with 11 bases between. CDR1 is SGHRS, CDR2 YFSETQ, per germline. The DNA of the CDR3 is TGCGCCAGCAGCCAACAGGGTAGCTCCTACAATGAGCAGTTCTTC. It encodes CASSQQGSSYNEQFF.

The rearrangement uses TRBV7-9 and TRBJ1-1; 7 bases fit TRBD1. This CDR3 spans 14 amino acids. V lost 1 base and J lost 5; bases outside the gene matches: 4. Germline loops: CDR1 SEHNR, CDR2 FQNEAQ (reference sequence). This chain's CDR3 is CASSLGRGSTEAFF. In DNA, the CDR3 is TGTGCCAGCAGCTTAGGCAGGGGGAGTACTGAAGCTTTCTTT.

The V gene is TRBV5-8, the J gene TRBJ1-4; 8 positions agree with TRBD1. After removal of 2 bases from V and 7 bases from J, the junction contained 4 bases not matched to a gene. Germline values: CDR1 SGHTS, CDR2 YDEGEE. The CDR3 totals 14 residues. CDR3 in DNA: TGTGCCAGCAGCTTCAGGGGGCAATTTGAAAAACTGTTTTTT. Translation gives CASSFRGQFEKLFF.

The genes are TRBV21-1 and TRBJ2-7; the DNA was not used to check the table's D call, TRBD1. TRBV21-1 represents a pseudogene. This CDR3 spans 16 amino acids. The CDR3 region has the DNA TGTGCCAGCAGCTTCCGTCTCCGGGACACCTCCTACGAGCAGTACGTC. Translated: CASSFRLRDTSYEQYV.

The gene calls are TRBV6-5 and TRBJ1-5; D may be TRBD1 (5 bases). In germline, CDR1 is MNHEY, CDR2 SVGAGI. The CDR3 has 15 amino acids. V dropped 0 bases and J dropped 0 bases, with 6 bases sitting between them. CDR3 in DNA: TGTGCCAGCAGTTACTCAGGGGATAGCAATCAGCCCCAGCATTTT. This codes for CASSYSGDSNQPQHF.

The chain joins TRBV11-1 to TRBJ2-1; perhaps TRBD2 as D (5 bases). Deletions cut 0 bases from V and 6 bases from J, with 15 bases between. This CDR3 is built from 16 residues. Germline V gene data show CDR1 as SGHAT and CDR2 as FQDESV (reference sequence). The chain's CDR3 is CASSLARGQLANEQFF. CDR3 nucleotide sequence: TGTGCCAGCAGCTTAGCCCGCGGGCAGTTAGCCAATGAGCAGTTCTTC.

The chain links TRBV12-3 or TRBV12-4 to TRBJ2-1, with no clear D. V lost 6 bases, J lost 9 bases, and 12 bases lay in between. The CDR3 length is 12 residues. The DNA for the CDR3 is TGTGCCAGCAGCCCGCCGGCAGGTGAGCAGTTCTTC. Residues: CASSPPAGEQFF.

This chain connects TRBV19 to TRBJ2-1; 14 bases match TRBD2. The CDR3 length is 16 residues. Germline V lookup: CDR1 LNHDA, CDR2 SQIVND (reference sequence). V gave up 0 bases and J gave up 7 bases; unmatched junction bases: 2. CDR3 residues: CASSIDGTSGRNEQFF. CDR3 DNA: TGTGCCAGTAGTATAGACGGGACTAGCGGGAGAAATGAGCAGTTCTTC.

The chain carries TRBV7-2 and TRBJ2-3, with 10 bases matching TRBD2. J gave up 5 bases and V 6 bases, and 11 bases lay outside the gene matches. CDR1 is SGHTA and CDR2 is FQGNSA in the germline V gene. The length of the CDR3 is 16 residues. The CDR3 region has the DNA TGTGCCAGCAGTCTCCTAGCGGGAGCGCGCGGAGATACGCAGTATTTT. Its translation is CASSLLAGARGDTQYF.

The V gene is TRBV6-2 or TRBV6-3, the J gene TRBJ1-1; 12 bases are a match to TRBD1. Losses at the gene ends were 5 bases for V and 3 bases for J; bases not matched to a gene: 7. The germline V gene encodes CDR1 MNHEY and CDR2 SVGEGT. The CDR3 totals 16 residues. The DNA of the CDR3 is TGTGCCAGCAGTCTGGGGACAGGGGGCACTTACACTGAAGCTTTCTTT. Translating it yields CASSLGTGGTYTEAFF.

The chain uses TRBV19 and TRBJ2-1; TRBD1 aligns across 9 bases. This CDR3 has 18 amino acids. V was pared by 3 bases and J by 6 bases, with 15 bases of the junction left unmatched. Germline lookup yields CDR1 LNHDA and CDR2 SQIVND (reference sequence). The CDR3 DNA sequence: TGTGCCAGTAGTATGGGGGACAGGGAATATAGGATTGTCAATGAGCAGTTCTTC. As protein: CASSMGDREYRIVNEQFF.

This clone was detected once. The V and J genes are TRBV4-1 and TRBJ2-3; the D is unclear. V was pared by 4 bases and J by 3 bases, with 11 bases between. CDR3 length: 14 residues. Germline CDR1 and CDR2: MGHRA and YSYEKL. For the CDR3, the DNA is TGCGCCAGCAGCCGAAGTCAACGGACAGATACGCAGTATTTT. This translates into CASSRSQRTDTQYF.

This clone was seen only once. This rearrangement joins TRBV5-4 to TRBJ1-5; TRBD1 matches at 7 bases. After removal of 3 bases from V and 5 bases from J, the junction contained 5 bases not matched to a gene. The CDR3 contains 14 residues. CDR1 is SGHNT, CDR2 YYREEE, per germline (reference sequence). The CDR3 spells CASSSGGRDQPQHF. In DNA form, the CDR3 reads TGTGCCAGCAGCTCAGGGGGGCGCGATCAGCCCCAGCATTTT.

This clone was counted between two and nine times. The chain has TRBV7-9 and TRBJ2-7; TRBD1 matches 9 bases. Germline CDR1 and CDR2: SEHNR and FQNEAQ (reference sequence). The V and J ends lost 5 bases and 6 bases, in that order; junction bases with no gene match: 5. The CDR3 has 13 amino acids. CDR3: CASSEGQGGEQYF. The CDR3, as DNA: TGTGCCAGCAGCGAGGGACAGGGCGGCGAGCAGTACTTC.

V usage is TRBV18 and J usage is TRBJ1-1; 7 bases fit TRBD1. Trimming at V came to 0 bases and at J to 7 bases, leaving 5 bases not matched to a gene. CDR3 size: 14 residues. The V gene's germline CDR1 is KGHSH and CDR2 LQKENI. The CDR3: CASSPPSRGNEAFF. The CDR3 DNA reads as TGTGCCAGCTCACCACCCTCCAGGGGGAATGAAGCTTTCTTT.

As concerns this clone: Other DNA sequences in this specimen translate into the identical CDR3. CDR3 sequence reads: CASSVVGGNTIYF. CDR3 nucleotides: TGTGCCAGCAGCGTAGTAGGGGGAAACACCATATATTTT. V and J are TRBV9 and TRBJ1-3, with D unresolved. The V gene lost 0 bases and the J gene lost 4 bases, with 5 bases spanning the gap. Germline loops: CDR1 SGDLS, CDR2 YYNGEE. This CDR3 is built from 13 residues.

This chain connects TRBV28 to TRBJ1-2; weak D call: TRBD1 (5 bases). Trimming left V 2 bases short and J 4 bases short, with 8 bases between. The germline CDR1 and CDR2 sequences are MDHEN and SYDVKM. The CDR3 extends over 13 amino acids. DNA of the CDR3: TGTGCCAGCAGTTTAGCGACAGTCTATGGCTACACCTTC. It specifies CASSLATVYGYTF.

The V call is TRBV25-1, the J call TRBJ2-1; D is unresolved. The V end lost 1 base, the J end lost 9 bases, and 4 bases lay between the germline ends. Germline V gene sequence: CDR1 MGHDK, CDR2 SYGVNS. CDR3 length: 11 amino acids. The CDR3 protein is CASSEWGEQFF. The CDR3 DNA reads TGTGCCAGCAGTGAATGGGGTGAGCAGTTCTTC.

The chain combines TRBV6-1 with TRBJ1-4, with 8 bases identical to TRBD1. The CDR3 contains 15 residues. The V and J ends lost 3 bases and 9 bases, in that order; junction bases with no gene match: 9. Germline V gene sequence: CDR1 MNHNS, CDR2 SASEGT. CDR3 nucleotides: TGTGCCAGCAGTGATCCCGGACAGGGAAGGAAAAAACTGTTTTTT. Its translation: CASSDPGQGRKKLFF.

This rearrangement joins TRBV20-1 to TRBJ1-5, with D unresolved. The CDR3 totals 12 residues. From germline, CDR1 is DFQATT and CDR2 SNEGSKA (reference sequence). Trimming pared 3 bases from V and 1 base from J, leaving 4 bases between. The CDR3 sequence is CSASRSNQPQHF. The CDR3 DNA is TGCAGTGCTAGTCGGAGCAATCAGCCCCAGCATTTT.

The V and J genes are TRBV18 and TRBJ1-5, with D possibly TRBD1 on 6 matching bases. This CDR3 comprises 14 residues. V lost 6 bases and J 3 bases, leaving 12 bases between the germline ends. Germline-derived CDR1 and CDR2 are KGHSH and LQKENI. The CDR3 here is CASSKDSINQPQHF. The CDR3 DNA follows: TGTGCCAGCTCCAAGGACAGCATCAATCAGCCCCAGCATTTT.

The chain links TRBV19 to TRBJ2-4; tentative D call: TRBD1 (6 bases). The CDR3 length is 14 residues. The germline V and J ends were trimmed by 5 bases and 4 bases, with 12 bases remaining between them. Germline CDR1 reads LNHDA; CDR2 reads SQIVND (reference sequence). CDR3 nucleotide sequence: TGTGCCAGTAGTCCGGGGCAGGGGAAAAACATTCAGTACTTC. It translates to CASSPGQGKNIQYF. Full variable domain (rest looked up from reference TRBV19 and TRBJ2-4): DGGITQSPKYLFRKEGQNVTLSCEQNLNHDAMYWYRQDPGQGLRLIYYSQIVNDFQKGDIAEGYSVSREKKESFPLTVTSAQKNPTAFYLCASSPGQGKNIQYFGAGTRLSVL.

This clone was picked up one time. The rearrangement uses TRBV6-5 and TRBJ1-1, with a tentative D call TRBD1 (6 bases). There are 12 residues in the CDR3. Trimming shortened V by 7 bases and J by 8 bases, and 14 bases separated the two germline ends. The germline CDR1 and CDR2 sequences are MNHEY and SVGAGI. The CDR3: CASIQGQREAFF. CDR3 DNA: TGTGCCAGCATCCAGGGGCAGAGGGAAGCTTTCTTT.

As DNA, the CDR3 is TGTGCCAGCTCACCACCGTCGCAGGCGGACTATGGCTACACCTTC. Translating gives CASSPPSQADYGYTF. The chain uses TRBV18 and TRBJ1-2; D remains unclear. The germline V gene encodes CDR1 KGHSH and CDR2 LQKENI. CDR3 length equals 15 residues. V lost 0 bases and J 3 bases, leaving 11 bases between the germline ends.

The chain links TRBV30 to TRBJ1-1; D not certain. This CDR3 is 14 amino acids long. V lost 8 bases and J 6 bases, leaving 22 bases between the germline ends. Germline lookup yields CDR1 GTSNPN and CDR2 SVGIG (reference sequence). CDR3 loop: CATGGELNPPEAFF. CDR3 in DNA: TGTGCCACGGGCGGGGAACTTAACCCCCCTGAAGCTTTCTTT. Full variable domain (outside the CDR3, taken from reference TRBV30 and TRBJ1-1): SQTIHQWPATLVQPVGSPLSLECTVEGTSNPNLYWYRQAAGRGLQLLFYSVGIGQISSEVPQNLSASRPQDRQFILSSKKLLLSDSGFYLCATGGELNPPEAFFGQGTRLTVV.

This chain links TRBV9 with TRBJ2-6; TRBD1 agrees at 9 bases. V lost 3 bases and J lost 3; bases outside the gene matches: 4. This CDR3 region has 16 residues. Germline CDR1 and CDR2: SGDLS and YYNGEE. CDR3 protein: CASSETGGFGANVLTF. The CDR3 bases are TGTGCCAGCAGCGAGACAGGGGGTTTTGGGGCCAACGTCCTGACTTTC.

On this clone: In the same sample, other DNA sequences code for this CDR3. The V and J genes are TRBV12-3 or TRBV12-4 and TRBJ1-5; D unresolved. Between the trimmed V and J ends, which lost 5 bases and 4 bases, there was a span of 9 bases. The CDR3 is 13 amino acids. This CDR3 is CASSLAENQPQHF. CDR3 coding DNA: TGTGCCAGCAGTCTTGCAGAGAATCAGCCCCAGCATTTT.

V usage is TRBV5-1 and J usage is TRBJ2-7; weak D call: TRBD2 (6 bases). The length of the CDR3 is 15 residues. Germline V gene data show CDR1 as SGHRS and CDR2 as YFSETQ. Trimming shortened V by 4 bases and J by 1 base, and 15 bases separated the two germline ends. The CDR3 protein is CASSPGTDLSYEQYV. In nucleotides, the CDR3 is TGCGCCAGCAGCCCCGGGACTGACCTTTCCTACGAGCAGTACGTC.

V gene TRBV12-5 combines with J gene TRBJ1-6; TRBD1 matches at 9 bases. The CDR3 spans 15 residues. The germline V gene has CDR1 LGHNT and CDR2 FRNRAP. Unmatched junction bases numbered 2, after V lost 1 base and J lost 7 bases. CDR3 nucleotides: TGTGCTAGTGGTTTGGAACAGGGGGCAAATTCACCCCTCCACTTT. It translates to CASGLEQGANSPLHF.